A selection of T cell receptor beta chains follows, all from one sample in a study of T cells in Graves' hyperthyroidism and ophthalmopathy. TCRdb reprocessed the multiplex PCR reads via MiXCR and lists one record per CDR3 protein. The table includes roughly 570,000 distinct CDR3 sequences, around 42% detected once. The sample consisted of peripheral blood or thyroid tissue (not recorded which). The source is a young woman with Graves' hyperthyroidism. Both conserved end residues are part of each CDR3. Each record gives: J gene, V gene, D gene, clone size, CDR3 protein, CDR3 DNA. D genes are given only for firm matches. Size values are once, few and many counts, or a class for expanded clones, and some rows have none.

J: TRBJ2-3
V: TRBV5-1
D: -
size: -
CDR3: CASSSTGRDTQYF
DNA: TGCGCCAGCAGCTCGACAGGTCGAGATACGCAGTATTTT

J: TRBJ2-7
V: TRBV20-1
D: TRBD2
size: -
CDR3: CSASGRYSYEQYF
DNA: TGCAGTGCTAGCGGGAGGTACTCCTACGAGCAGTACTTC

J: TRBJ2-7
V: TRBV7-3
D: TRBD2
size: few
CDR3: CASSLTSGRDNEQYF
DNA: TGTGCCAGCAGCTTAACTAGCGGGAGGGACAATGAGCAGTACTTC

J: TRBJ1-2
V: TRBV19
D: TRBD1
size: many
CDR3: CASSLRTGGYYGYTF
DNA: TGTGCCAGTAGTCTTAGGACAGGGGGCTACTATGGCTACACCTTC

J: TRBJ2-2
V: TRBV29-1
D: -
size: many
CDR3: CSVDLGGSNTGELFF
DNA: TGCAGCGTTGATTTGGGCGGTTCGAACACCGGGGAGCTGTTTTTT

J: TRBJ2-7
V: TRBV7-9
D: TRBD2
size: -
CDR3: CASSSLAGVRGEQYF
DNA: TGTGCCAGCAGCTCCCTAGCGGGAGTAAGGGGAGAGCAGTACTTC

J: TRBJ1-2
V: TRBV6-6
D: TRBD1
size: many
CDR3: CASSVGTVTIRTF
DNA: TGTGCCAGCAGTGTCGGGACAGTAACTATTCGCACCTTC

J: TRBJ2-7
V: TRBV12-3/TRBV12-4
D: TRBD2
size: many
CDR3: CASSSSSGRDEQYF
DNA: TGTGCCAGCAGTTCATCTAGCGGGAGGGACGAGCAGTACTTC

J: TRBJ2-3
V: TRBV2
D: -
size: once
CDR3: CASSSGALDTQYF
DNA: TGTGCCAGCAGCAGTGGGGCCCTAGATACGCAGTATTTT

J: TRBJ1-6
V: TRBV7-7
D: -
size: -
CDR3: CASSLVARNSPLHF
DNA: TGTGCTAGCAGCTTGGTAGCCCGTAATTCACCCCTCCACTTT

J: TRBJ2-2
V: TRBV24-1
D: TRBD1
size: many
CDR3: CATSDRTGANTGELFF
DNA: TGTGCCACCAGTGACCGGACAGGGGCGAACACCGGGGAGCTGTTTTTT

J: TRBJ1-5
V: TRBV12-5
D: TRBD1
size: -
CDR3: CAWSPRDRGLRQPQHF
DNA: TGTGCCTGGAGTCCCCGGGACAGGGGGTTAAGGCAGCCCCAGCATTTT

J: TRBJ1-5
V: TRBV20-1
D: -
size: -
CDR3: CSARTGGAWTQHF
DNA: TGCAGTGCTAGGACCGGGGGAGCTTGGACCCAGCATTTT

J: TRBJ2-7
V: TRBV12-3/TRBV12-4
D: TRBD2
size: -
CDR3: CAGRTSGSHEQYF
DNA: TGTGCCGGCCGGACTAGCGGGAGCCACGAGCAGTACTTC

J: TRBJ2-5
V: TRBV20-1
D: -
size: -
CDR3: CSAKRKGKGGTGETQYF
DNA: TGCAGTGCTAAACGGAAAGGGAAGGGGGGCACCGGGGAGACCCAGTACTTC

J: TRBJ1-4
V: TRBV5-1
D: TRBD1
size: many
CDR3: CASSQGQGRGNEKLFF
DNA: TGCGCCAGCAGTCAAGGACAGGGTCGGGGTAATGAAAAACTGTTTTTT

J: TRBJ1-1
V: TRBV4-1
D: TRBD1
size: many
CDR3: CASSQPRTGFEAFF
DNA: TGCGCCAGCAGCCAACCACGGACAGGTTTTGAAGCTTTCTTT

J: TRBJ1-2
V: TRBV15
D: -
size: -
CDR3: CATSRDGAHGYTF
DNA: TGTGCCACCAGCAGAGATGGCGCCCATGGCTACACCTTC

J: TRBJ1-2
V: TRBV15
D: TRBD1
size: -
CDR3: CATSVDRANYGYTF
DNA: TGTGCCACCAGCGTGGACAGGGCGAACTATGGCTACACCTTC

J: TRBJ1-1
V: TRBV25-1
D: -
size: many
CDR3: CASSERVQENTEAFF
DNA: TGTGCCAGCAGTGAAAGGGTCCAAGAGAACACTGAAGCTTTCTTT

J: TRBJ1-2
V: TRBV20-1
D: -
size: few
CDR3: CSARDLRESGYGYTF
DNA: TGCAGTGCTAGAGATCTCCGGGAATCGGGCTATGGCTACACCTTC

J: TRBJ1-1
V: TRBV7-9
D: TRBD1
size: -
CDR3: CASSLDRGKGMNTEAFF
DNA: TGTGCCAGCAGCCTGGACAGGGGGAAAGGGATGAACACTGAAGCTTTCTTT

J: TRBJ1-6
V: TRBV4-1
D: TRBD1
size: -
CDR3: CASSQGQGRSPLHF
DNA: TGCGCCAGCAGCCAAGGACAGGGGCGCTCACCCCTCCACTTT

J: TRBJ2-7
V: TRBV7-8
D: TRBD2
size: -
CDR3: CAGPGLAHEQYF
DNA: TGTGCTGGACCGGGACTAGCGCACGAGCAGTACTTC

J: TRBJ2-2
V: TRBV2
D: TRBD2
size: -
CDR3: CASSVSGLAGGPGELFF
DNA: TGTGCCAGCAGCGTCTCCGGACTAGCGGGAGGGCCCGGGGAGCTGTTTTTT

J: TRBJ2-3
V: TRBV2
D: TRBD2
size: -
CDR3: CASSEGYSGTTIDTQYF
DNA: TGTGCCAGCAGTGAAGGGTACAGCGGGACTACCATAGATACGCAGTATTTT

J: TRBJ2-1
V: TRBV11-2
D: TRBD1
size: -
CDR3: CASSIGTGAHNEQFF
DNA: TGTGCCAGCAGCATCGGGACAGGGGCGCACAATGAGCAGTTCTTC

J: TRBJ2-6
V: TRBV6-2/TRBV6-3
D: -
size: -
CDR3: CASSYSYGANVLTF
DNA: TGTGCCAGCAGTTACTCCTACGGGGCCAACGTCCTGACTTTC

J: TRBJ1-1
V: TRBV5-6
D: -
size: -
CDR3: CASSLGRFSAFF
DNA: TGTGCCAGCAGCTTGGGGAGGTTTTCGGCTTTCTTT

J: TRBJ1-2
V: TRBV29-1
D: -
size: -
CDR3: CSVGGRGHADGYTF
DNA: TGCAGCGTTGGGGGCAGGGGACACGCGGATGGCTACACCTTC

J: TRBJ2-7
V: TRBV6-5
D: TRBD2
size: many
CDR3: CASSSTLAGVSEQYF
DNA: TGTGCCAGCAGTTCAACCTTAGCGGGAGTTTCCGAGCAGTACTTC

J: TRBJ1-1
V: TRBV6-5
D: -
size: once
CDR3: CASGAGSEAFF
DNA: TGTGCCAGCGGCGCAGGGAGTGAAGCTTTCTTT

J: TRBJ2-1
V: TRBV29-1
D: -
size: -
CDR3: CSVVKGVTLNNEQFF
DNA: TGCAGCGTTGTGAAGGGGGTAACACTGAACAATGAGCAGTTCTTT

J: TRBJ2-7
V: TRBV11-2
D: -
size: -
CDR3: CASSPGPPRTGYEQYF
DNA: TGCGCCAGCAGCCCGGGACCCCCGAGGACGGGATACGAGCAGTACTTC

J: TRBJ2-7
V: TRBV7-6
D: TRBD2
size: few
CDR3: CASSTNSGRALGEQYF
DNA: TGTGCCAGCAGCACCAATAGCGGGAGGGCCCTCGGCGAGCAGTACTTC

J: TRBJ2-5
V: TRBV24-1
D: -
size: -
CDR3: CATSARGAARIDETQYF
DNA: TGTGCCACCAGTGCTAGGGGGGCGGCCCGCATAGACGAGACCCAGTACTTC

J: TRBJ2-1
V: TRBV7-9
D: -
size: few
CDR3: CASSFWASPNEQFF
DNA: TGTGCCAGCAGCTTTTGGGCTAGCCCCAATGAGCAGTTCTTC

J: TRBJ1-1
V: TRBV5-1
D: TRBD1
size: once
CDR3: CASSLPEGQGAYTEAFF
DNA: TGCGCCAGCAGCTTGCCCGAGGGACAGGGGGCGTACACTGAAGCTTTCTTT

J: TRBJ1-3
V: TRBV10-3
D: TRBD1
size: -
CDR3: CAISGQGADTIYF
DNA: TGTGCCATCAGTGGCCAGGGGGCAGACACCATATATTTT

J: TRBJ2-5
V: TRBV20-1
D: TRBD1
size: once
CDR3: CSASGGGETQYF
DNA: TGCAGTGCGTCAGGGGGCGGTGAGACCCAGTACTTC

J: TRBJ1-2
V: TRBV18
D: -
size: many
CDR3: CASSPAARYGYTF
DNA: TGTGCCAGCTCACCAGCAGCGCGCTATGGCTACACCTTC